Listed below are T cell receptor beta chains from one sample, sequenced in a study of blood T cell repertoires in COVID-19. The method was immunoSEQ multiplex PCR; TCRdb's version includes in-frame clones alone and lacks a portion of them. Of 42,000 or so clones in the sample, around 80% are singletons; the top ten hold approximately 26%. Sequenced input: peripheral blood. These receptors were collected from a man aged 80 or over with acute or convalescent COVID-19. Each CDR3 is given with its conserved first and last residue. D genes are given only for firm matches. Clone size is given for some rows only: seen once, a few or many times, or a class if the clone is expanded.

abundance: once
d_gene: TRBD2
v_gene: TRBV6-1
j_gene: TRBJ2-1
CDR3aa: CASSESGTSGNEQFF
CDR3nt: TGTGCCAGCAGTGAGTCCGGGACTAGCGGGAATGAGCAGTTCTTC

abundance: NA
d_gene: NA
v_gene: TRBV5-8
j_gene: TRBJ2-5
CDR3aa: CASSLGLETQYF
CDR3nt: TGTGCCAGCAGCTTGGGGCTTGAGACCCAGTACTTC

abundance: NA
d_gene: TRBD2
v_gene: TRBV5-5
j_gene: TRBJ2-7
CDR3aa: CASSLVSGSYEQYF
CDR3nt: TGTGCCAGCAGCTTGGTTAGCGGGTCCTACGAGCAGTACTTC

abundance: NA
d_gene: NA
v_gene: TRBV7-8
j_gene: TRBJ2-2
CDR3aa: CASSSAGVISGELFF
CDR3nt: TGTGCCAGCAGCTCTGCAGGGGTCATCAGCGGGGAGCTGTTTTTT

abundance: NA
d_gene: NA
v_gene: TRBV18
j_gene: TRBJ2-2
CDR3aa: CASSPWGQNTGELFF
CDR3nt: TGTGCCAGCTCACCCTGGGGACAGAACACCGGGGAGCTGTTTTTT

abundance: NA
d_gene: TRBD2
v_gene: TRBV5-1
j_gene: TRBJ2-3
CDR3aa: CASSLALAGGSTDTQYF
CDR3nt: TGCGCCAGCAGCTTGGCTTTAGCGGGAGGTAGCACAGATACGCAGTATTTT

abundance: NA
d_gene: TRBD1
v_gene: TRBV29-1
j_gene: TRBJ1-1
CDR3aa: CSVRQGERTEAFF
CDR3nt: TGCAGCGTTCGACAGGGGGAGCGGACTGAAGCTTTCTTT

abundance: NA
d_gene: NA
v_gene: TRBV5-5
j_gene: TRBJ2-7
CDR3aa: CASSLAGGAAREQYF
CDR3nt: TGTGCCAGCAGCTTGGCCGGCGGGGCCGCCCGCGAGCAGTACTTC

abundance: once
d_gene: NA
v_gene: TRBV18
j_gene: TRBJ2-1
CDR3aa: CASSPQGYSYNEQFF
CDR3nt: TGTGCCAGCTCACCCCAGGGGTACTCCTACAATGAGCAGTTCTTC

abundance: NA
d_gene: TRBD1
v_gene: TRBV27
j_gene: TRBJ2-7
CDR3aa: CASTRTGAYEQYF
CDR3nt: TGTGCCAGCACCCGGACAGGGGCCTACGAGCAGTACTTC

abundance: once
d_gene: NA
v_gene: TRBV20-1
j_gene: TRBJ2-1
CDR3aa: CSASQPDLYNEQFF
CDR3nt: TGCAGTGCTAGTCAACCTGATCTATACAATGAGCAGTTCTTC

abundance: NA
d_gene: TRBD2
v_gene: TRBV5-5
j_gene: TRBJ2-2
CDR3aa: CASSLTSLNTGELFF
CDR3nt: TGTGCCAGCAGTCTGACTAGCCTGAACACCGGGGAGCTGTTTTTT

abundance: NA
d_gene: NA
v_gene: TRBV27
j_gene: TRBJ2-5
CDR3aa: CASSLPGDSGGAQYF
CDR3nt: TGTGCCAGCAGTCTACCCGGGGACTCCGGTGGGGCCCAGTACTTC

abundance: NA
d_gene: NA
v_gene: TRBV7-3
j_gene: TRBJ2-1
CDR3aa: CASSLSWVAGEQFF
CDR3nt: TGTGCCAGCAGCTTAAGCTGGGTCGCGGGGGAGCAGTTCTTC